This T cell receptor beta chain appears in the sequencing data of a study of technical replicates of blood from several donors. Here immunoSEQ multiplex PCR was the method, and the copy in TCRdb shows in-frame clones only, minus some. The top ten hold roughly 5.1% of the sample, which has 50,000 to 80,000 clones, around 88% seen once. Germline V CDR1 and CDR2: SGHVS, FNYEAQ. The CDR3 runs 16 residues. The J segment lost 8 bases and the V segment lost 6 bases, leaving 13 bases of the junction unmatched. The sequence was collected from a human donor in good health. Some clones in this sample may be carry-over from other donors' samples. Sequencing was carried out using PBMCs. The rearrangement links TRBV7-6 to TRBJ2-2; TRBD1 matches at 9 bases. The CDR3: CASRRTGTGFAGELFF. The CDR3 nucleotides read TGTGCCAGCAGACGAACCGGGACAGGGTTCGCAGGGGAGCTGTTTTTT.